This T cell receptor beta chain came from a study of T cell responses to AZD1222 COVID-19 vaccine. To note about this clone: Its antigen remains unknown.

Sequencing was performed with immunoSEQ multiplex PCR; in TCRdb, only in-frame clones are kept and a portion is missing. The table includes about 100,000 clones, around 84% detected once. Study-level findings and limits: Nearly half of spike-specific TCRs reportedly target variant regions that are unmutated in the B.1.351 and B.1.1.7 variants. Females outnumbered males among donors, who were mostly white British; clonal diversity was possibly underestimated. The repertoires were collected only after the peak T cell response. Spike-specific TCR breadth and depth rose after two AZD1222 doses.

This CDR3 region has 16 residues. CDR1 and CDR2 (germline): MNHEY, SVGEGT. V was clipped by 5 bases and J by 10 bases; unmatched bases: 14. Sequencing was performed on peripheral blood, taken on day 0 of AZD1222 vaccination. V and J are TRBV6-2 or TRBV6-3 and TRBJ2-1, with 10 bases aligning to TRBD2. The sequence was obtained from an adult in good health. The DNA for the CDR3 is TGTGCCAGCAGTCCGCCGGGACTAGCGCTACCCAGAGAGCAGTTCTTC. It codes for CASSPPGLALPREQFF.